This T cell receptor (beta chain) was documented in a study of OX40 agonist ivuxolimab in advanced cancers. Overall study context: Patient treatment consisted of intravenous ivuxolimab administration every 2 weeks at 0.01 to 10 mg/kg.

The repertoire was sequenced with immunoSEQ multiplex PCR; TCRdb's copy has only in-frame clones and lacks some. The sample shows approximately 70,000 clones, roughly four fifths of them seen only once. Enrollment shut out patients with autoimmune disease history or systemic immunosuppression. The V end lost 0 bases, the J end lost 4 bases, and 7 bases lay between the germline ends. The CDR3 is 13 residues long. Germline assignment: CDR1 SGHRS and CDR2 YFSETQ. This clonotype was obtained from an adult with an advanced solid tumor such as melanoma, head and neck, liver or kidney cancer. The sequences come from CD4+ or CD8+ T cells sorted from blood, collected in a trial of the OX40 agonist ivuxolimab. The chain is built from TRBV5-1 and TRBJ1-1; the D is unclear. The CDR3 here is CASSLETLTEAFF. In nucleotides, the CDR3 is TGCGCCAGCAGCTTGGAGACACTCACTGAAGCTTTCTTT.